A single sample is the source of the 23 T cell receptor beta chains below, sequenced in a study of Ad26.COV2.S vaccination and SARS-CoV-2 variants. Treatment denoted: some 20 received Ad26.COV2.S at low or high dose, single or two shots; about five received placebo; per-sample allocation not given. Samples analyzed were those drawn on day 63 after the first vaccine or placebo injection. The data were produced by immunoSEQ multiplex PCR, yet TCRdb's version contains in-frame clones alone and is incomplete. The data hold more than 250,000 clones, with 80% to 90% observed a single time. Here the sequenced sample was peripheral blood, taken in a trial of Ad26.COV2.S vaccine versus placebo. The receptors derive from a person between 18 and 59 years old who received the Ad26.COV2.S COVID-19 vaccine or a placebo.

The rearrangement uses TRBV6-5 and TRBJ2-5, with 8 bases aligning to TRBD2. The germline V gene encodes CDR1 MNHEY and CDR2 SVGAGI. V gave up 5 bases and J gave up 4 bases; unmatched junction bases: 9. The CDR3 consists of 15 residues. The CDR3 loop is CASSPPGLGLETQYF. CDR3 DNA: TGTGCCAGCAGTCCACCGGGACTAGGGCTAGAGACCCAGTACTTC.

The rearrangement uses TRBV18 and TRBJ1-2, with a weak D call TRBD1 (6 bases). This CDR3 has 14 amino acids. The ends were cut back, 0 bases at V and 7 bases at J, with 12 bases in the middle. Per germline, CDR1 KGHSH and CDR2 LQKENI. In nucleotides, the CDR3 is TGTGCCAGCTCACCACCGTACAGGGCGACTGGCTACACCTTC. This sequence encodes CASSPPYRATGYTF. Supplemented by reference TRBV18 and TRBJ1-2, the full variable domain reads NAGVMQNPRHLVRRRGQEARLRCSPMKGHSHVYWYRQLPEEGLKFMVYLQKENIIDESGMPKERFSAEFPKEGPSILRIQQVVRGDSAAYFCASSPPYRATGYTFGSGTRLTVV.

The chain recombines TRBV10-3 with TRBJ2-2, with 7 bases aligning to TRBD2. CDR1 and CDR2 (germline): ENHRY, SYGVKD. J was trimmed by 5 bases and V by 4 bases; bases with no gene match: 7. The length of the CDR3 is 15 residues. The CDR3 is CAISATGGGTGELFF. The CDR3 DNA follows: TGTGCCATCAGTGCGACTGGGGGAGGGACCGGGGAGCTGTTTTTT.

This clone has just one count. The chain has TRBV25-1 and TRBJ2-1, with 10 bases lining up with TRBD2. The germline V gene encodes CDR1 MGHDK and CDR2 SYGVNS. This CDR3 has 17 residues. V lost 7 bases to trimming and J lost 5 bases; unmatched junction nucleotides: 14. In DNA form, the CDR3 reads TGTGCCAGCATCCTCACAAGACTAGCGGGTTACAACAATGAGCAGTTCTTC. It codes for CASILTRLAGYNNEQFF. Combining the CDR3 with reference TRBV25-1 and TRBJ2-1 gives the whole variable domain EADIYQTPRYLVIGTGKKITLECSQTMGHDKMYWYQQDPGMELHLIHYSYGVNSTEKGDLSSESTVSRIRTEHFPLTLESARPSHTSQYLCASILTRLAGYNNEQFFGPGTRLTVL.

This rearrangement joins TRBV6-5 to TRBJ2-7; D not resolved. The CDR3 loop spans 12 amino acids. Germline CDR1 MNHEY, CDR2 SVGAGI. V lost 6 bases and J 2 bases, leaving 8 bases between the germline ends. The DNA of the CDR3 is TGTGCCAGCAGAGGCCCCGCCTACGAGCAGTACTTC. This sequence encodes CASRGPAYEQYF.

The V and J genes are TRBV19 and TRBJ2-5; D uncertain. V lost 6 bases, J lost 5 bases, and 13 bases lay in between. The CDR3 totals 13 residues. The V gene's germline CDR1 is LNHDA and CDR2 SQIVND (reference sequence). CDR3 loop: CASRDPPMETQYF. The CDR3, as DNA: TGTGCCAGTAGGGACCCCCCCATGGAGACCCAGTACTTC.

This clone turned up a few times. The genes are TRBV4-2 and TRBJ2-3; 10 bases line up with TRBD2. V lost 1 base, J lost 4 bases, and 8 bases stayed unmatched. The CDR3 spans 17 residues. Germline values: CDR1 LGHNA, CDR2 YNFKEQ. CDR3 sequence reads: CASSQVLAGSQADTQYF. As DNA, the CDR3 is TGTGCCAGCAGCCAAGTACTAGCGGGGTCCCAGGCAGATACGCAGTATTTT.

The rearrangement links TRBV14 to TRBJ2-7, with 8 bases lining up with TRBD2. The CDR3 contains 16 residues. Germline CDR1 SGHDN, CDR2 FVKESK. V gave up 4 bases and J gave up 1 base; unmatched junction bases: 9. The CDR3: CASSPFRLAGSYEQYF. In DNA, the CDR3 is TGTGCCAGCAGCCCCTTCAGATTAGCGGGATCCTACGAGCAGTACTTC.

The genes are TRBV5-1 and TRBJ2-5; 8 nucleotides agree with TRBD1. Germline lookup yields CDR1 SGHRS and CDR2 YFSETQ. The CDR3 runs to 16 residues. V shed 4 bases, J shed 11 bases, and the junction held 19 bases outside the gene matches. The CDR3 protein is CASSQGQAVTGASQYF. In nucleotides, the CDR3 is TGCGCCAGCAGCCAGGGACAGGCGGTCACGGGGGCTTCGCAGTACTTC.

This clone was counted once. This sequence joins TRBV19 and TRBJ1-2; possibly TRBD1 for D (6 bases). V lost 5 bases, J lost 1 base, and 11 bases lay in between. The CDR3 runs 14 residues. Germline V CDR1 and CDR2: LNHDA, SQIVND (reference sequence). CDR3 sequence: CASSPQGHNYGYTF. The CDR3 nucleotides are TGTGCCAGTAGTCCACAGGGCCATAACTATGGCTACACCTTC.

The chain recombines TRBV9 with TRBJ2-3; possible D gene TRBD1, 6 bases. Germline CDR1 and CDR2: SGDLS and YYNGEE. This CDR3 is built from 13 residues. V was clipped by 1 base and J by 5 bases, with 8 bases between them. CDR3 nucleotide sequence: TGTGCCAGCAGCGTACAGGGGATAGATACGCAGTATTTT. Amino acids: CASSVQGIDTQYF.

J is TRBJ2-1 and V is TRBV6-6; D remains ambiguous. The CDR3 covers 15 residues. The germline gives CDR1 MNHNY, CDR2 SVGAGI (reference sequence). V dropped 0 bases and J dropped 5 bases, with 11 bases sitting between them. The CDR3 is CASSYSSLKDNEQFF. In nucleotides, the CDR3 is TGTGCCAGCAGTTACTCTTCACTGAAGGACAATGAGCAGTTCTTC.

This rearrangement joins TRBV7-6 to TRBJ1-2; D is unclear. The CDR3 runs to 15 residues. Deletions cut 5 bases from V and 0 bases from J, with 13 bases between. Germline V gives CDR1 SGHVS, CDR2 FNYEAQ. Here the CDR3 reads CASSAGGVTNYGYTF. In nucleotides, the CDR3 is TGTGCCAGCAGCGCCGGCGGGGTGACTAACTATGGCTACACCTTC.

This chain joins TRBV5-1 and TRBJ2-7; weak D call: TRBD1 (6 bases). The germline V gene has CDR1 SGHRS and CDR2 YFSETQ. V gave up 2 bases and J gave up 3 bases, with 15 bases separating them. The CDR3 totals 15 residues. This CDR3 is CASSFAQGILYEQYF. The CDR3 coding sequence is TGCGCCAGCAGCTTTGCACAGGGCATCCTCTACGAGCAGTACTTC.

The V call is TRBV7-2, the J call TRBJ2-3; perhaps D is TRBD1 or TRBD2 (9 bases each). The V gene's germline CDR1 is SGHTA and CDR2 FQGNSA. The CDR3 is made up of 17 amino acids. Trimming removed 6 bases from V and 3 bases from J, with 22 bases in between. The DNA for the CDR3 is TGTGCCAGCAGAATACAGGGGGCGGGAGGGAGAACAGATACGCAGTATTTT. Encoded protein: CASRIQGAGGRTDTQYF. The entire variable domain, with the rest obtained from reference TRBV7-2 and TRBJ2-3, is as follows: GAGVSQSPSNKVTEKGKDVELRCDPISGHTALYWYRQSLGQGLEFLIYFQGNSAPDKSGLPSDRFSAERTGGSVSTLTIQRTQQEDSAVYLCASRIQGAGGRTDTQYFGPGTRLTVL.

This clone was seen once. CDR3 residues: CASSYSGGANVLTF. DNA for the CDR3: TGTGCCAGCAGTTACTCTGGGGGGGCCAACGTCCTGACTTTC. The rearrangement links TRBV6-5 to TRBJ2-6; no definite D call. The V and J ends lost 0 bases and 4 bases respectively, with 4 bases between them. The CDR3 spans 14 residues. Germline V lookup: CDR1 MNHEY, CDR2 SVGAGI.

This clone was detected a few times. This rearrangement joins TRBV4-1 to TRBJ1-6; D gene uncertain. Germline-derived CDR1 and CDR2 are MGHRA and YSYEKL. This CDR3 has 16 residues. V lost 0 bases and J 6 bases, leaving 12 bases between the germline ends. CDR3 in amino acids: CASSQDRVNVNSPLHF. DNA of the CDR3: TGCGCCAGCAGCCAAGACCGGGTCAATGTTAATTCACCCCTCCACTTT.

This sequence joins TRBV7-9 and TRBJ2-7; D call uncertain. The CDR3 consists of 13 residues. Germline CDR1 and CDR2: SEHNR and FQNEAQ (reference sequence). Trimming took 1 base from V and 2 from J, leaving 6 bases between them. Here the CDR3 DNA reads TGTGCCAGCAGCTTAGACTCGCCCTACGAGCAGTACTTC. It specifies CASSLDSPYEQYF.

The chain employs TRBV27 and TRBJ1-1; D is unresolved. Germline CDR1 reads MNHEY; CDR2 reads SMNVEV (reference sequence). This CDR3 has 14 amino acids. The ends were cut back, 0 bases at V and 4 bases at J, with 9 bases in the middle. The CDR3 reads CASSLSSWSTEAFF. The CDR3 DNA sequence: TGTGCCAGCAGTTTATCTTCCTGGAGCACTGAAGCTTTCTTT.

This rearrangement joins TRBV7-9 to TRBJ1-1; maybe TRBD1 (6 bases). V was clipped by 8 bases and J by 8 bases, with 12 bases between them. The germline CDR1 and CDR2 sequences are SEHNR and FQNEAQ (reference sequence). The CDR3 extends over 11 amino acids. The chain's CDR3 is CASRTTGEAFF. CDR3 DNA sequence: TGTGCCAGCCGAACTACAGGGGAAGCTTTCTTT.

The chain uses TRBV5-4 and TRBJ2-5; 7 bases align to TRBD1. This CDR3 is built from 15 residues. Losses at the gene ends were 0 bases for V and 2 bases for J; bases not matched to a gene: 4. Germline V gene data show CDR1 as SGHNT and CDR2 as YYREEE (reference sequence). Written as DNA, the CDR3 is TGTGCCAGCAGCTTGGGACAGGGTGGTCAAGAGACCCAGTACTTC. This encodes CASSLGQGGQETQYF.

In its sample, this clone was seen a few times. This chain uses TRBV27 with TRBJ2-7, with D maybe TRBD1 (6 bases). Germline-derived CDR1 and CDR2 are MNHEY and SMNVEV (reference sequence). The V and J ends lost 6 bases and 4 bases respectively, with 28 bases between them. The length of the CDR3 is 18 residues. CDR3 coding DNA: TGTGCCAGCAGCCCGAAACATCAATACAGGGTGGTATCGTACGAGCAGTACTTC. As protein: CASSPKHQYRVVSYEQYF.

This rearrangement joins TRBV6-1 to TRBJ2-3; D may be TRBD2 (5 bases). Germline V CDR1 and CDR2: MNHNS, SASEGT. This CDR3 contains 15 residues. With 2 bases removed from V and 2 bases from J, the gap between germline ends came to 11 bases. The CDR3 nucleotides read TGTGCCAGCAGTGAACGTGGAGGCTACACAGATACGCAGTATTTT. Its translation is CASSERGGYTDTQYF.